This TCR beta chain appears in the sequencing data of a study of graft-versus-host responses after intestinal transplantation. Study information: Recipients underwent multivisceral, liver-intestinal, or isolated intestinal transplants. For around 3 years after anti-thymocyte globulin induction, all recipients took tacrolimus and steroids. General observations from the study: Peak circulating GvH clone levels were associated with early post-transplant HvG declines.

Sequenced by immunoSEQ multiplex PCR; TCRdb stores in-frame clones only, minus some. The top ten hold approximately 4.7% of the sample, which has 10,000 to 15,000 clones, 80% to 95% seen once. V gave up 3 bases and J gave up 5 bases, with 10 bases separating them. Germline lookup yields CDR1 LNHNV and CDR2 YYDKDF (reference sequence). The CDR3 has 13 residues. Only one count was recorded for this clone. What it recognizes is unknown. The material sequenced was PBMCs, taken about 32 months after intestinal transplantation. The origin of this receptor is a human patient who received an intestinal transplant, so some T cells may come from the graft donor. The rearrangement joins TRBV15 to TRBJ1-1; D gene uncertain. The CDR3 sequence is CATSRELETEAFF. CDR3 nucleotide sequence: TGTGCCACCAGCAGGGAACTGGAGACTGAAGCTTTCTTT.